One and the same sample provided the 9 T cell receptor beta chains below, sequenced in a study of quantifying T cell responses using KT2 cells. Study-level background: cDNA was made from DNase-treated RNA using alpha and beta constant primers.

An oligo carrying a UMI was ligated to the cDNA 3' end. The first PCR ran 4 to 5 cycles with an equimolar RC1.1 and RC1.2 beta primer mix. TCRdb re-derived calls from the UMI-ligation and nested PCR reads in MiXCR, one entry per CDR3 protein. Here the sample spans 31,000 or so distinct CDR3 sequences, around 10% being singletons. Input material: PBMCs spiked with cells of the T cell clone KT2. The receptor set was obtained from a human donor.

The V call is TRBV7-6, the J call TRBJ2-2, with a weak D call TRBD1 (6 bases). The CDR3 is made up of 15 amino acids. CDR1 is SGHVS, CDR2 FNYEAQ, per germline. The V and J ends lost 1 base and 4 bases respectively, with 10 bases between them. CDR3 in amino acids: CASSLGTVSTGELFF. The CDR3 region has the DNA TGTGCCAGCAGCTTAGGGACAGTCAGCACCGGGGAGCTGTTTTTT.

This clonotype was detected many times. The CDR3 loop is CASSLVNRDYSNQPQHF. CDR3 DNA: TGTGCCAGCAGCTTAGTTAACAGGGACTATAGCAATCAGCCCCAGCATTTT. The J gene is TRBJ1-5, the V gene TRBV7-8; possible D gene TRBD1, 6 bases. Per the germline V gene, CDR1 is SGHVS and CDR2 is FQNEAQ. This CDR3 spans 17 amino acids. Trimming shortened V by 1 base and J by 0 bases, and 13 bases separated the two germline ends.

The chain couples TRBV4-1 to TRBJ1-1, with a weak D call TRBD1 (6 bases). Germline V gives CDR1 MGHRA, CDR2 YSYEKL. V was shortened by 2 bases and J by 4 bases, with 17 bases between the two germline ends. This CDR3 has 16 residues. The chain's CDR3 is CASSQQDSPRITEAFF. The CDR3 DNA reads TGCGCCAGCAGCCAACAGGACAGCCCCCGCATCACTGAAGCTTTCTTT.

The chain is built from TRBV6-5 and TRBJ1-2; D possibly corresponds to TRBD1 (6 bases). Germline-derived CDR1 and CDR2 are MNHEY and SVGAGI. V shed 8 bases and J shed 2 bases, with 15 bases lying between them. The CDR3 spans 14 residues. This CDR3 reads CASSPDRWNYGYTF. The DNA of the CDR3 is TGTGCCAGCTCTCCCGACAGGTGGAACTATGGCTACACCTTC.

This clonotype was picked up a small number of times. The chain uses TRBV12-5 and TRBJ1-5; D is unresolved. This CDR3 contains 17 residues. Trimming took off 2 bases at V and 2 bases at J, with 16 bases between the two ends. The germline gives CDR1 LGHNT, CDR2 FRNRAP. CDR3 sequence: CASGLIVLGSGNQPQHF. DNA of the CDR3: TGTGCTAGTGGTTTGATAGTTTTGGGGTCGGGCAATCAGCCCCAGCATTTT.

This clonotype was observed a handful of times. CDR3 sequence: CASSQNLRRGTGELFF. Here the CDR3 DNA reads TGTGCCAGCAGCCAAAATCTAAGGAGAGGAACCGGGGAGCTGTTTTTT. J is TRBJ2-2 and V is TRBV4-2; D remains ambiguous. V lost 2 bases, J lost 5 bases, and 15 bases lay in between. Germline V gives CDR1 LGHNA, CDR2 YNFKEQ. The CDR3 runs to 16 residues.

The V gene is TRBV7-6, the J gene TRBJ2-6; TRBD1 might be the D (5 bases). Trimming pared 5 bases from V and 2 bases from J, leaving 16 bases between. The CDR3 totals 17 residues. Germline V gene sequence: CDR1 SGHVS, CDR2 FNYEAQ. CDR3 in DNA: TGTGCCAGCAGCGCTTCTCCCTCAGGGACTGGGGCCAACGTCCTGACTTTC. Translated, it gives CASSASPSGTGANVLTF.

This clonotype has just a few counts. V usage is TRBV5-5 and J usage is TRBJ1-4; 9 bases are shared with TRBD1. The CDR3 is 15 residues long. Germline-derived CDR1 and CDR2 are SGHKS and YYEKEE (reference sequence). Trimming took 3 bases from V and 7 from J; bases not matched to a gene: 7. In DNA form, the CDR3 reads TGTGCCAGCAGCTCGCCTGGGACAGGGTCTGAAAAACTGTTTTTT. Its protein product is CASSSPGTGSEKLFF.

Ten or more counts support this clonotype. This sequence joins TRBV20-1 and TRBJ2-3; TRBD1 might be the D (6 bases). The CDR3 runs to 15 residues. V dropped 3 bases and J dropped 2 bases, with 15 bases sitting between them. The V gene's germline CDR1 is DFQATT and CDR2 SNEGSKA (reference sequence). The CDR3 spells CSASLKQGYTDTQYF. In DNA, the CDR3 is TGCAGTGCTAGTCTAAAACAGGGATACACAGATACGCAGTATTTT.